The entry that follows covers one T cell receptor (beta chain) sequence. What it binds is not known. Measured with immunoSEQ multiplex PCR; TCRdb has only the in-frame clones, and not every one. In the table there are 70,000 to 75,000 clones, around 84% of which are singletons. CDR1 SGHDT and CDR2 YYEEEE come from the germline V gene. Trimming shortened V by 0 bases and J by 0 bases, and 7 bases separated the two germline ends. This CDR3 contains 15 residues. This record comes from a study of OX40 agonist ivuxolimab in advanced cancers. On the study more broadly: An anti-OX40 (CD134) antibody with agonistic activity, ivuxolimab, was administered to patients. Cancers in dose escalation were hepatocellular, melanoma, renal cell and head and neck.

Regarding the study as a whole: CD4+ T cells averaged fewer expanded clones than CD8+ T cells. The 0.1-3.0 mg/kg partial responders had among the lowest clonal expansion.

The V gene is TRBV5-6, the J gene TRBJ1-3, with D possibly being TRBD1 (6 bases). The sequence derives from an adult with an advanced solid tumor such as melanoma, head and neck, liver or kidney cancer. This specimen consisted of CD4+ or CD8+ T cells sorted from blood, obtained in a trial of the OX40 agonist ivuxolimab. The CDR3 sequence: CASSLGRGSGNTIYF. Here the CDR3 DNA reads TGTGCCAGCAGCTTGGGCAGGGGCTCTGGAAACACCATATATTTT.